This TCR beta chain was found in a study of T cell responses to AZD1222 COVID-19 vaccine. Germline assignment: CDR1 SEHNR and CDR2 FQNEAQ (reference sequence). V was pared by 4 bases and J by 0 bases, with 7 bases between. The CDR3 spans 14 residues. Only in-frame clones appear in the TCRdb table, and some are missing; sequencing was by immunoSEQ multiplex PCR. In the table there are 70,000 to 95,000 clones, 80% to 95% of which are singletons. The source is an adult who received the AZD1222 COVID-19 vaccine. The sequencing here drew on peripheral blood, taken 28 days after the second AZD1222 dose. The chain couples TRBV7-9 to TRBJ1-3, with D unresolved. CDR3 residues: CASSYGSSGNTIYF. The CDR3 DNA sequence: TGTGCCAGCAGCTATGGGAGCTCTGGAAACACCATATATTTT.